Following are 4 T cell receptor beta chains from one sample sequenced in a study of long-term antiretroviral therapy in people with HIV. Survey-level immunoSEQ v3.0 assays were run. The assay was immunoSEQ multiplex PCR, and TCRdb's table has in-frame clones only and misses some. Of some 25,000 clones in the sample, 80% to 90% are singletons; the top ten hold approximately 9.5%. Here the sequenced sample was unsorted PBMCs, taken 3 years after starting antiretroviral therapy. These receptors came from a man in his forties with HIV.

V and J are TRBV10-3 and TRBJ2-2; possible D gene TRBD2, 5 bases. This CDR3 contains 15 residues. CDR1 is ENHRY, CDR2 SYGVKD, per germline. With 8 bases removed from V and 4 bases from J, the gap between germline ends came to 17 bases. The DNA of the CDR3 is TGTGCCATCCTGGCGATGAGGGTTGGCACCGGGGAGCTGTTTTTT. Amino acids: CAILAMRVGTGELFF.

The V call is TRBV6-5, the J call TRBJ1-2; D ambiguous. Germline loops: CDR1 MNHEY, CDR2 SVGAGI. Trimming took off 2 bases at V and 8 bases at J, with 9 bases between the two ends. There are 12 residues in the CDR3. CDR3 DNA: TGTGCCAGCAGTTACCGAGGGCAGGGCTACACCTTC. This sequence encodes CASSYRGQGYTF.

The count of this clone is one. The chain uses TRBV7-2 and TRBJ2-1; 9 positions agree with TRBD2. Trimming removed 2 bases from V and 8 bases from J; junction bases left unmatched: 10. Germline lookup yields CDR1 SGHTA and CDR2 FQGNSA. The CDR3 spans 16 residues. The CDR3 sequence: CASSLYRGGAVDEQFF. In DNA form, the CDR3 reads TGTGCCAGCAGCTTATATCGCGGGGGGGCTGTGGATGAGCAGTTCTTC.

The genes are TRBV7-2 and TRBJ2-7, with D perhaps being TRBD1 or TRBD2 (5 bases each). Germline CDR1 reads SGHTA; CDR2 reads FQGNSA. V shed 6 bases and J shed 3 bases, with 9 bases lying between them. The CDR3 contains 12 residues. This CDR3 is CASRGPNYEQYF. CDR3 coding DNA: TGTGCCAGCAGGGGACCTAACTACGAGCAGTACTTC. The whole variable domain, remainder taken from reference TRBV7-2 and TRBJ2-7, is GAGVSQSPSNKVTEKGKDVELRCDPISGHTALYWYRQSLGQGLEFLIYFQGNSAPDKSGLPSDRFSAERTGGSVSTLTIQRTQQEDSAVYLCASRGPNYEQYFGPGTRLTVT.